The rows below give T cell receptor beta chains drawn from one sample of a study of T cells in Graves' hyperthyroidism and ophthalmopathy. TCRdb re-derived calls from the multiplex PCR reads in MiXCR, one entry per CDR3 protein. Among 380,000 or so distinct CDR3 sequences listed, about a fifth were seen once. The material sequenced was blood. The receptors were gathered from a woman younger than 35 with Graves' hyperthyroidism. The CDR3 runs from the conserved cysteine through the conserved F or W.

CDR3: CASSQEGQSQYF; J: TRBJ2-5; V: TRBV4-1
CDR3: CASRGTGQATEAFF; J: TRBJ1-1; V: TRBV2
CDR3: CAWRGGAGGFYYGYTF; J: TRBJ1-2; V: TRBV30
CDR3: CATSVGIGELFF; J: TRBJ2-2; V: TRBV24-1
CDR3: CASSPGSLGYGYTF; J: TRBJ1-2; V: TRBV3-1
CDR3: CASSVDGTNQKTQYF; J: TRBJ2-5; V: TRBV9
CDR3: CASSGEAGGNQPQHF; J: TRBJ1-5; V: TRBV6-1
CDR3: CASSLGTARSPLHF; J: TRBJ1-6; V: TRBV14
CDR3: CASSIGTGDGYTF; J: TRBJ1-2; V: TRBV2
CDR3: CASSKNPETQYF; J: TRBJ2-5; V: TRBV6-5
CDR3: CASSPGQGTTEAFF; J: TRBJ1-1; V: TRBV12-3/TRBV12-4
CDR3: CASSPKRADQPQHF; J: TRBJ1-5; V: TRBV12-3/TRBV12-4
CDR3: CASSHTIPGANVLTF; J: TRBJ2-6; V: TRBV3-1
CDR3: CASSLAQSSYEQYF; J: TRBJ2-7; V: TRBV28
CDR3: CASSLSTGEDYGYTF; J: TRBJ1-2; V: TRBV5-1
CDR3: CASSQATWTGELFF; J: TRBJ2-2; V: TRBV3-1
CDR3: CASSYTGRYGYTF; J: TRBJ1-2; V: TRBV6-5
CDR3: CASSYGGGRDTEAFF; J: TRBJ1-1; V: TRBV6-5
CDR3: CASSYTGDHSYEQYF; J: TRBJ2-7; V: TRBV11-2
CDR3: CASSVGGETQYF; J: TRBJ2-5; V: TRBV12-3/TRBV12-4
CDR3: CASSPLPAGVAGELFF; J: TRBJ2-2; V: TRBV6-4
CDR3: CSVRISDNIQYF; J: TRBJ2-4; V: TRBV29-1
CDR3: CSAYTGQGRLEQYF; J: TRBJ2-7; V: TRBV20-1
CDR3: CASSYSGEAFF; J: TRBJ1-1; V: TRBV6-5
CDR3: CASSSGLADTGELFF; J: TRBJ2-2; V: TRBV7-2
CDR3: CASSDSSPLHF; J: TRBJ1-6; V: TRBV2
CDR3: CAISRGQGHHEQYF; J: TRBJ2-7; V: TRBV5-1
CDR3: CASTIQIAGARETQYF; J: TRBJ2-5; V: TRBV11-2
CDR3: CASSPRTQANTEAFF; J: TRBJ1-1; V: TRBV6-1
CDR3: CASSSNSGQARTEAFF; J: TRBJ1-1; V: TRBV11-1
CDR3: CASSPRALNYEQYF; J: TRBJ2-7; V: TRBV5-1
CDR3: CASTAGGDGQPQHF; J: TRBJ1-5; V: TRBV6-2/TRBV6-3
CDR3: CSVLVGTGSGYTF; J: TRBJ1-2; V: TRBV29-1